This is a list of T cell receptor beta chains from one sample in a study of T cells after yellow fever vaccination. From the 5' RACE reads, TCRdb called clonotypes with MiXCR, one entry per CDR3 protein. This sample has hundreds of thousands of distinct CDR3 sequences, with over 15% found just once. The sample here was PBMCs, taken before the yellow fever booster vaccination. These receptor sequences come from a man aged 18 to 30 who received the YFV17D yellow fever vaccine. The conserved cysteine and the conserved F or W are not part of the CDR3 here. The order of the fields is CDR3 protein, V gene, clone size. Only some rows state a clone size, as once, few, many or a class for expanded clones.

CDR3aa: SASRGPGYT
v_gene: TRBV20-1
abundance: many

CDR3aa: ASCPRGHEQF
v_gene: TRBV19
abundance: NA

CDR3aa: ASSLMASGPYGYEQF
v_gene: TRBV7-2
abundance: few

CDR3aa: AWSRGTGGYSNQPQH
v_gene: TRBV30
abundance: many

CDR3aa: ASSPSANAGKNIQY
v_gene: TRBV18
abundance: NA

CDR3aa: ASSWGTGGKTQY
v_gene: TRBV7-8
abundance: few

CDR3aa: ASSLVGLINTGELF
v_gene: TRBV7-9
abundance: NA

CDR3aa: ASSLVQKNTGELF
v_gene: TRBV5-5
abundance: few

CDR3aa: ASSHLPWGQQEDYGYT
v_gene: TRBV4-3
abundance: few

CDR3aa: ASSAFSETPEQY
v_gene: TRBV6-1
abundance: NA

CDR3aa: ASSSTSPDGRETQY
v_gene: TRBV11-2
abundance: NA

CDR3aa: ASSYRNNQPQH
v_gene: TRBV6-5
abundance: few

CDR3aa: SASRSGQGSAGELF
v_gene: TRBV20-1
abundance: NA

CDR3aa: ASSLFQATGLPIPDEQF
v_gene: TRBV7-6
abundance: few

CDR3aa: ASSYSTKGRLRNYGYT
v_gene: TRBV6-2/TRBV6-3
abundance: NA

CDR3aa: ASRTVSNSYEQY
v_gene: TRBV6-5
abundance: few

CDR3aa: SARGSQGASEAF
v_gene: TRBV20-1
abundance: NA

CDR3aa: ASSPIRIINEQF
v_gene: TRBV7-9
abundance: few

CDR3aa: AISVGPTNSPLH
v_gene: TRBV10-3
abundance: NA

CDR3aa: ASSLDGLAKNIQY
v_gene: TRBV7-2
abundance: NA

CDR3aa: ASSSQPTVTDTQY
v_gene: TRBV7-9
abundance: few

CDR3aa: ASSPSQGTYGNEQF
v_gene: TRBV18
abundance: NA

CDR3aa: SALAGGRRETQY
v_gene: TRBV20-1
abundance: few

CDR3aa: SVVAASTDTQY
v_gene: TRBV29-1
abundance: NA

CDR3aa: ASSLDTANEKLF
v_gene: TRBV11-2
abundance: NA

CDR3aa: AAHDSGRGYT
v_gene: TRBV28
abundance: NA

CDR3aa: ASSPLAGANVLT
v_gene: TRBV4-3
abundance: few

CDR3aa: ASSSQGASGETQY
v_gene: TRBV7-2
abundance: few

CDR3aa: ASSQDPSGRLY
v_gene: TRBV3-1
abundance: NA

CDR3aa: ASSQVSLGRNTEAF
v_gene: TRBV4-3
abundance: NA

CDR3aa: ASSLNGNYGYT
v_gene: TRBV11-3
abundance: NA

CDR3aa: ASSLSNTGELF
v_gene: TRBV12-3/TRBV12-4
abundance: many

CDR3aa: ASSFLFYNEQF
v_gene: TRBV7-2
abundance: many

CDR3aa: ASSDSGGANEQF
v_gene: TRBV6-1
abundance: many

CDR3aa: ASSDPNREQY
v_gene: TRBV10-1
abundance: NA

CDR3aa: ASSLLGLEGADTQY
v_gene: TRBV7-2
abundance: few

CDR3aa: ASARGQRPSNYGYT
v_gene: TRBV5-1
abundance: NA

CDR3aa: ASSRLKSETQY
v_gene: TRBV6-6
abundance: NA

CDR3aa: ASSSQEPLAF
v_gene: TRBV6-2/TRBV6-3
abundance: NA

CDR3aa: ASSQGPDRPSWGYT
v_gene: TRBV4-1
abundance: NA

CDR3aa: ASSRPGQGYSPLH
v_gene: TRBV7-2
abundance: few

CDR3aa: ASLATEGSPLH
v_gene: TRBV10-2
abundance: NA

CDR3aa: ASSPRGRGQETQY
v_gene: TRBV11-2
abundance: few

CDR3aa: SVEDERNTEAF
v_gene: TRBV29-1
abundance: NA

CDR3aa: ASSFTGENGYT
v_gene: TRBV13
abundance: few

CDR3aa: ASSGTTGPRQY
v_gene: TRBV5-1
abundance: NA

CDR3aa: SVVGQGAKAEAF
v_gene: TRBV29-1
abundance: many

CDR3aa: ASSSRGASGGPYNEQF
v_gene: TRBV7-2
abundance: few

CDR3aa: ASSVETSGTGELF
v_gene: TRBV9
abundance: few

CDR3aa: ASSPGQNYYGYT
v_gene: TRBV5-1
abundance: few

CDR3aa: SARDPERGSYAQY
v_gene: TRBV20-1
abundance: many

CDR3aa: ASSLDNNSPLH
v_gene: TRBV7-9
abundance: NA

CDR3aa: SATKLNPRGPQH
v_gene: TRBV20-1
abundance: NA